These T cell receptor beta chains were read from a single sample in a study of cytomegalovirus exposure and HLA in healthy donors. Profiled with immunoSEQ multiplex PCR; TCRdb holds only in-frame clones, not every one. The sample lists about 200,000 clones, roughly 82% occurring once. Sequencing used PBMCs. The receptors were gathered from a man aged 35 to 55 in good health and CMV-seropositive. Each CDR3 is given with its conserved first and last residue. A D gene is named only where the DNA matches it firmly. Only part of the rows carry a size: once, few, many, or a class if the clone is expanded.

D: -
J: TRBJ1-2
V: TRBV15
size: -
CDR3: CATSSKVRGGWNYGYTF
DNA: TGTGCCACCAGCAGCAAGGTCCGGGGGGGATGGAACTATGGCTACACCTTC

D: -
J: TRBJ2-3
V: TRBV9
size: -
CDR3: CASSPHSGTSTDTQYF
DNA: TGTGCCAGCAGCCCGCACTCGGGGACTAGCACAGATACGCAGTATTTT

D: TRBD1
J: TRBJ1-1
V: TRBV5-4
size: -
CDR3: CVSSGKGTGNTEAFF
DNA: TGTGTCAGCAGCGGAAAGGGGACAGGCAACACTGAAGCTTTCTTT

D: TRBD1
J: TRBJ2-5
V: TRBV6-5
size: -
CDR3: CASSWQGQGAQYF
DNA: TGTGCCAGCAGTTGGCAGGGCCAGGGGGCCCAGTACTTC

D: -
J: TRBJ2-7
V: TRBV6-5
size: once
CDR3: CASSYAETPSYEQYF
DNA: TGTGCCAGCAGTTACGCCGAGACACCCTCCTACGAGCAGTACTTC

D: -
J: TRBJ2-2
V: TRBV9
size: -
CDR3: CASSPRLANTGELFF
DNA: TGTGCCAGCAGCCCACGACTAGCGAACACCGGGGAGCTGTTTTTT

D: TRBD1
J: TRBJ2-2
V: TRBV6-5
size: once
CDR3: CASSTGGPNTGELFF
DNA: TGTGCCAGCAGTACAGGGGGCCCGAACACCGGGGAGCTGTTTTTT

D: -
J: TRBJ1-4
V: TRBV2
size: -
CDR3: CATEAGRGSNEKLFF
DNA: TGTGCCACCGAAGCCGGTCGGGGTTCTAATGAAAAACTGTTTTTT

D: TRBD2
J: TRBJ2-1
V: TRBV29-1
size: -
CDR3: CSVAPGLAIEQFF
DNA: TGCAGCGTGGCCCCCGGACTAGCGATTGAGCAGTTCTTC

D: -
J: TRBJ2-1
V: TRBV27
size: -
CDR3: CASSPAPRTANEQFF
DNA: TGTGCCAGCAGTCCGGCCCCCCGGACTGCTAATGAGCAGTTCTTC

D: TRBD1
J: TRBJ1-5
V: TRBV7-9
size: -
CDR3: CASSLGGSGGEPQHF
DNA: TGTGCCAGCAGCTTAGGTGGGTCAGGGGGCGAGCCCCAGCATTTT

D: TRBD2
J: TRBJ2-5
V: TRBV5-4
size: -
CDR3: CASSSGLAGAQYF
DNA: TGTGCCAGCAGCTCGGGACTAGCGGGAGCCCAGTACTTC

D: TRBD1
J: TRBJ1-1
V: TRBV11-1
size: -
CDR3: CASSKTGTGGAYAFF
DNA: TGTGCCAGCAGCAAAACCGGGACAGGGGGCGCGTATGCTTTCTTT

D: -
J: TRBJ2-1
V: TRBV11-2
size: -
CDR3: CASSPRLVGDEQFF
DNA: TGTGCCAGCAGCCCTCGACTAGTGGGCGATGAGCAGTTCTTC

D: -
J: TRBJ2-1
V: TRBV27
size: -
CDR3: CASSDGGTHNEQFF
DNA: TGTGCCAGCAGTGACGGCGGTACCCACAATGAGCAGTTCTTC

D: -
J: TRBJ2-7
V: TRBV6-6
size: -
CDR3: CASSPGLPTYEQYF
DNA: TGTGCCAGCAGCCCGGGACTTCCTACCTACGAGCAGTACTTC

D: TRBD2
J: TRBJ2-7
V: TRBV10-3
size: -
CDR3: CAISKVTSGPSSYEQYF
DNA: TGTGCCATCAGTAAAGTAACTAGCGGGCCGAGCTCCTACGAGCAGTACTTC

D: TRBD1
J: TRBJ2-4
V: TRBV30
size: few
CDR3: CASQGQMDIQYF
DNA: TGTGCCTCGCAGGGACAGATGGACATTCAGTACTTC

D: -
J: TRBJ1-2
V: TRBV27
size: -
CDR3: CASSLSVGEVPFYGYTF
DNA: TGTGCCAGCAGTTTATCGGTGGGGGAGGTCCCTTTTTATGGCTACACCTTC

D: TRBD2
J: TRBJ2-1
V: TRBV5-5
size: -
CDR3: CASSQPGLALDEQFF
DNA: TGTGCCAGCAGCCAGCCGGGACTAGCTCTAGATGAGCAGTTCTTC

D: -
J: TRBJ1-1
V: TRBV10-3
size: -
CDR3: CAISEVEGFPSTEAFF
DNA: TGTGCCATCAGTGAGGTCGAGGGATTCCCGAGCACTGAAGCTTTCTTT

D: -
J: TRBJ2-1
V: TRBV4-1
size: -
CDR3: CASSQEGRAYNEQFF
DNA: TGCGCCAGCAGCCAAGAAGGGCGGGCCTACAATGAGCAGTTCTTC

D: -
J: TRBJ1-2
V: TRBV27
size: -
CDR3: CASSFDRDYGYTF
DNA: TGTGCCAGCAGTTTCGACCGGGACTATGGCTACACCTTC

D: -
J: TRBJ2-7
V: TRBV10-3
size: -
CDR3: CAISGQTYEQYF
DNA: TGTGCCATCAGTGGGCAGACCTACGAGCAGTACTTC

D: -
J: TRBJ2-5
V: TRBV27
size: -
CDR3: CASKDSKGGVLGTQYF
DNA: TGTGCCAGCAAAGACAGCAAAGGTGGGGTCCTTGGGACCCAGTACTTC